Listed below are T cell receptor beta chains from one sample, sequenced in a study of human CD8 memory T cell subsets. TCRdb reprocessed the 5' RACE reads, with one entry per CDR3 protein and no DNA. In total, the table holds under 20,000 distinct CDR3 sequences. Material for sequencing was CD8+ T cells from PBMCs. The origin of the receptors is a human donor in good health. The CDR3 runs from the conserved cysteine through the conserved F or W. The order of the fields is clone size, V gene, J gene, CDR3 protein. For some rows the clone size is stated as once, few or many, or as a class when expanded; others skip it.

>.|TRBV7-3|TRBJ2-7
CASSLGFGYEQYF
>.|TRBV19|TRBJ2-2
CATVPGQGLFTGELFF
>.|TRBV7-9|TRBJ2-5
CASSLRWDRGLETQYF
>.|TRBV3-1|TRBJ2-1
CASSRGTDFYNEQFF
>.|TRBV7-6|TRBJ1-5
CASSKSTGLQPQHF
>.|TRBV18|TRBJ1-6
CASSPTSSYNSPLHF
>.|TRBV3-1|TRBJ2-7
CASSPGGHSEQYF
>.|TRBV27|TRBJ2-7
CASSLSSGERSYEQYF
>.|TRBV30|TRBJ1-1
CAWSQGRMNTEAFF
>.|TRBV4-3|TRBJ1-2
CASSQGPQGDGYTF
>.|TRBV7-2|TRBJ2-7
CASSLARGSIYEQYF
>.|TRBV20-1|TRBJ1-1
CSARDSPRTEAFF
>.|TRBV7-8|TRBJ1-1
CASSLEAGMNTEAFF
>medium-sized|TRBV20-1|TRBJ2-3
CSVLHRVSTDTQYF
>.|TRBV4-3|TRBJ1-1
CASSQGTGTPEAFF
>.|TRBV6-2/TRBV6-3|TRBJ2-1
CASRVPGSPTTLRVSYNEQFF
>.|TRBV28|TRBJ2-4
CASSFRGRGNIQYF
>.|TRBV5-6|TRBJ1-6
CASSSRQGGYNSPLHF
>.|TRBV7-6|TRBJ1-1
CASSLVGIQNTEAFF
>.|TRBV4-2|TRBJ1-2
CASSQEGGQGADGYTF
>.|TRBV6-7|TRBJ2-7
CASSYSKGPPGAYF
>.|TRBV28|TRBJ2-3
CASTPFIDTDTQYF
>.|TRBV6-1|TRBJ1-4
CASSLQGSVEKLFF
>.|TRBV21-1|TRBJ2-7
CASSKGGNEQYF
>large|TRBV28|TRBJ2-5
CASSPHSETQYF
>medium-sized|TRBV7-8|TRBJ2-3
CASSPKIRRDRSTDTQYF
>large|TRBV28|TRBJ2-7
CASTAVGGSEQYF
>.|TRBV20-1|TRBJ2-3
CSARDLWLAGGTDTQYF
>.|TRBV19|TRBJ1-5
CASSEPRGVQPQHF
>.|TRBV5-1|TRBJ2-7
CASSLGPGEDSHEQYF
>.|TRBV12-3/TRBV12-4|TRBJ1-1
CASSLGTPEAFF
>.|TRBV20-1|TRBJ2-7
CSARTGNSYEQYF
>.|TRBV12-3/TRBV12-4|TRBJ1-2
CASTPGTGVYGYTF
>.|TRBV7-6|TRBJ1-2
CASSSSGDREGYGYTF
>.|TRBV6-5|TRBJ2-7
CASSYSRDRGSYEQYF
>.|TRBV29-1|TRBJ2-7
CSVEGGLFGQYF
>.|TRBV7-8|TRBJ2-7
CASSTRTSLEQYF
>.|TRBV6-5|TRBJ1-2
CASSYNLADTINYGYTF
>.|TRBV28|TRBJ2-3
CASSSLSGSTDTQYF
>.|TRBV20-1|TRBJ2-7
CSARDRWAAYEQYF
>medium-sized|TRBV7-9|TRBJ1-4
CASSPSSELFF
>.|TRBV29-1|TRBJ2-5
CSLILAGGGETQYF
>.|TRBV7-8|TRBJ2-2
CASSPGTSDTGELFF
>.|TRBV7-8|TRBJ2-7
CASSSSAGGGEQYF
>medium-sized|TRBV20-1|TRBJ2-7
CSATSDDAYEQYF
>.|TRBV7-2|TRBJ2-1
CASSLVVGSGPYNEQFF
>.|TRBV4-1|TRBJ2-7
CASSQVPGPPYEQYF
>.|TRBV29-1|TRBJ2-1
CSVEREGLGNEQFF
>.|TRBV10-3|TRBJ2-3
CAIRDSGTSPLTDTQYF
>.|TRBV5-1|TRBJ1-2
CASSGEASTNYGYTF
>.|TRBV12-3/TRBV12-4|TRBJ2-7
CASTPGGEQYF
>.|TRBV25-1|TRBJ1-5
CASSDPRGNQPQHF
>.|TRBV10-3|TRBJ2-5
CAISDGGTQYF